A single sample is the source of the 11 T cell receptor beta chains below, sequenced in a study of blood T cell repertoires in COVID-19. Assay: immunoSEQ multiplex PCR; the TCRdb copy retains only in-frame clones and omits some. The sample contains around 63,000 clones, less than 75% of which appear only once. Sequencing used peripheral blood. The source of these receptors is a woman aged 45-65 years with active or convalescent COVID-19.

The chain is built from TRBV7-8 and TRBJ2-7; tentatively, D is TRBD1 (5 bases). With 1 base removed from V and 2 bases from J, the gap between germline ends came to 12 bases. The germline CDR1 and CDR2 sequences are SGHVS and FQNEAQ. This CDR3 is built from 15 residues. The CDR3 spells CASSLEAGSTYEQYF. The CDR3 DNA reads TGTGCCAGCAGCTTAGAGGCAGGGTCGACCTACGAGCAGTACTTC.

The chain links TRBV11-2 to TRBJ2-2, with D uncertain. V was clipped by 5 bases and J by 7 bases, with 11 bases between them. Germline CDR1 and CDR2: SGHAT and FQNNGV. The length of the CDR3 is 13 residues. The CDR3 protein is CASSTESFGELFF. CDR3 nucleotide sequence: TGTGCCAGCAGCACCGAGAGTTTCGGGGAGCTGTTTTTT.

V and J are TRBV9 and TRBJ1-5; D not certain. The CDR3 covers 14 residues. V lost 0 bases, J lost 1 base, and 5 bases lay in between. CDR1 and CDR2 from the germline V gene are SGDLS and YYNGEE. CDR3: CASSVGQSNQPQHF. The CDR3 bases are TGTGCCAGCAGCGTAGGGCAGAGCAATCAGCCCCAGCATTTT.

The CDR3, as DNA: TGTGCCAGCAGCTTAAAGCTGGGGAGTGAGCAGTTCTTC. Residues: CASSLKLGSEQFF. The V call is TRBV7-9, the J call TRBJ2-1, with D maybe TRBD2 (5 bases). With 2 bases removed from V and 9 bases from J, the gap between germline ends came to 11 bases. CDR1 is SEHNR, CDR2 FQNEAQ, per germline (reference sequence). This CDR3 comprises 13 residues.

This clone was counted only a few times. The chain has TRBV2 and TRBJ2-3, with D perhaps matching TRBD2 (6 bases). Trimming took off 7 bases at V and 1 base at J, with 12 bases between the two ends. The CDR3 extends over 14 amino acids. Germline V gene sequence: CDR1 SNHLY, CDR2 FYNNEI. The CDR3 sequence: CASIERVGTDTQYF. DNA for the CDR3: TGTGCCAGCATCGAGCGGGTGGGCACAGATACGCAGTATTTT. Together with reference TRBV2 and TRBJ2-3, the CDR3 gives the full variable domain: EPEVTQTPSHQVTQMGQEVILRCVPISNHLYFYWYRQILGQKVEFLVSFYNNEISEKSEIFDDQFSVERPDGSNFTLKIRSTKLEDSAMYFCASIERVGTDTQYFGPGTRLTVL.

The sample holds one count of this clone. J is TRBJ2-5 and V is TRBV2, with a possible D match to TRBD2 (7 bases). This CDR3 comprises 18 residues. Deletions cut 4 bases from V and 2 bases from J, with 23 bases between. Germline values: CDR1 SNHLY, CDR2 FYNNEI. The CDR3 nucleotides read TGTGCCAGCAGTGTGGGGGGGGCCCGGGGACTGACTCAAGAGACCCAGTACTTC. Translated, it gives CASSVGGARGLTQETQYF.

The chain joins TRBV5-1 to TRBJ2-7; possibly TRBD1 for D (6 bases). The CDR3 runs to 14 residues. Germline CDR1 SGHRS, CDR2 YFSETQ. V was pared by 1 base and J by 6 bases, with 14 bases between. CDR3: CASSLHATGVEQYF. CDR3 sequence (DNA): TGCGCCAGCAGCTTGCACGCGACAGGTGTCGAGCAGTACTTC.

The chain has TRBV19 and TRBJ1-2; D possibly corresponds to TRBD1 (5 bases). The CDR3 sequence is 13 residues long. V lost 6 bases and J lost 6, with 14 bases in between. The germline V gene has CDR1 LNHDA and CDR2 SQIVND (reference sequence). CDR3 protein: CASSRGQGHGYTF. The CDR3 coding sequence is TGTGCCAGTAGCCGAGGCCAGGGTCATGGCTACACCTTC.

Comment on this clone: One end of the junction varies from germline; a read error may be responsible. The chain uses TRBV7-8 and TRBJ2-5; 9 nucleotides line up with TRBD1. The CDR3 loop spans 13 amino acids. Germline values: CDR1 SGHVS, CDR2 FQNEAQ. CDR3 in amino acids: CASSWDREAPSDF. CDR3 DNA: TGTGCCAGCAGCTGGGACAGGGAAGCCCCCTCGGACTTC. Combining the CDR3 with reference TRBV7-8 and TRBJ2-5 gives the whole variable domain GAGVSQSPRYKVAKRGQDVALRCDPISGHVSLFWYQQALGQGPEFLTYFQNEAQLDKSGLPSDRFFAERPEGSVSTLKIQRTQQEDSAVYLCASSWDREAPSDFGPGTRLLVL.

The chain recombines TRBV5-1 with TRBJ2-2, with D perhaps matching TRBD1 (5 bases). This CDR3 is built from 17 residues. CDR1 and CDR2 from the germline V gene are SGHRS and YFSETQ. V was trimmed by 0 bases and J by 4 bases, leaving 16 bases between them. CDR3 sequence (DNA): TGCGCCAGCAGCTTGGATGGGGCAGGGCTCGGCACCGGGGAGCTGTTTTTT. Translated, it gives CASSLDGAGLGTGELFF. The variable domain in full, with the rest retrieved from reference TRBV5-1 and TRBJ2-2, is KAGVTQTPRYLIKTRGQQVTLSCSPISGHRSVSWYQQTPGQGLQFLFEYFSETQRNKGNFPGRFSGRQFSNSRSEMNVSTLELGDSALYLCASSLDGAGLGTGELFFGEGSRLTVL.

This clone was counted a single time. The genes are TRBV4-1 and TRBJ2-3; D unclear. Per germline, CDR1 MGHRA and CDR2 YSYEKL. Trimming cost V 0 bases and J 6 bases, with 19 bases left between them. CDR3 length equals 17 residues. This CDR3 reads CASSQDRNRGDLDTQYF. The CDR3 DNA follows: TGCGCCAGCAGCCAAGATCGAAATCGAGGCGACTTGGATACGCAGTATTTT.